Listed below are T cell receptor beta chains from one sample, sequenced in a study of cytomegalovirus exposure and HLA in healthy donors. Sequencing used immunoSEQ multiplex PCR; TCRdb keeps in-frame clones, though not all of them. The data hold roughly 160,000 clones, with about four fifths observed a single time. The sequenced material came from PBMCs. The receptors stem from a woman aged 50 to 60 in good health and CMV-seronegative. Each CDR3 is given with its conserved first and last residue. The order of the fields is V gene, D gene, J gene, clone size, CDR3 protein, CDR3 DNA. The D gene is left open where the match is weak. Rows may omit the clone size; those that give it use once, few, many or a size class.

>TRBV5-1|TRBD2|TRBJ2-1|.
CASSLAGGSVNEQFF
TGCGCCAGCAGTTTAGCGGGGGGATCGGTCAATGAGCAGTTCTTC
>TRBV7-5|.|TRBJ1-5|once
CARSLEEGAESNQPQHF
TGTGCCAGAAGCTTAGAAGAGGGGGCAGAAAGCAATCAGCCCCAGCATTTT
>TRBV6-4|TRBD2|TRBJ2-1|.
CASSLRSGRDEQFF
TGTGCCAGCAGTCTCCGTAGCGGGAGGGACGAGCAGTTCTTC
>TRBV5-5|TRBD2|TRBJ2-2|.
CASSLRGTSENTGELFF
TGTGCCAGCAGTTTGCGGGGGACGTCGGAGAACACCGGGGAGCTGTTTTTT
>TRBV6-5|.|TRBJ2-3|.
CASGRSGLSTDTQYF
TGTGCCAGTGGGAGGAGTGGGCTGAGCACAGATACGCAGTATTTT
>TRBV9|TRBD2|TRBJ2-5|.
CASSQDLSGRGEQYF
TGTGCCAGCAGCCAAGACCTTAGCGGGAGAGGAGAGCAGTACTTC
>TRBV19|TRBD1|TRBJ1-2|.
CASRDRGPNYGYTF
TGTGCCAGCCGGGACAGGGGGCCCAACTATGGCTACACCTTC
>TRBV19|TRBD2|TRBJ2-3|.
CASSSQAGGRDTQYF
TGTGCCAGTAGTAGCCAAGCGGGGGGCCGCGATACGCAGTATTTT
>TRBV19|TRBD2|TRBJ2-1|.
CASSRNSGRAWDEQFF
TGTGCCAGTAGTAGAAATAGCGGGAGGGCCTGGGATGAGCAGTTCTTC
>TRBV7-2|TRBD2|TRBJ2-7|.
CASSFRSGGSYEQYF
TGTGCCAGCAGCTTTCGGTCGGGAGGGTCCTACGAGCAGTACTTC